This section outlines one T cell receptor (beta chain) sequence together with its context. The method was immunoSEQ multiplex PCR; TCRdb's version includes in-frame clones alone and lacks a portion of them. The data contain 55,000 to 85,000 clones, around nine tenths of them seen just once; the ten biggest clones take up approximately 5%. CDR3 length: 15 residues. With 4 bases clipped from V and 4 bases from J, the junction kept 4 bases outside the gene matches. Germline V gene lookup returns CDR1 SGHVS and CDR2 FQNEAQ. The sample belongs to a study of blood T cell repertoires in COVID-19. The chain links TRBV7-8 to TRBJ2-3; 11 bases align to TRBD2. The sequencing sample was made of peripheral blood. The TCR originated in a woman between 18 and 29 years old with acute or convalescent COVID-19. The DNA for the CDR3 is TGTGCCAGCAGCTCGGGACTAGCGGCCGCAGATACGCAGTATTTT. Its protein product is CASSSGLAAADTQYF.